This T cell receptor (beta chain) was found in a study of identical twins. TCRdb re-called the 5' RACE reads with MiXCR, one entry per CDR3 protein. Among nearly 900,000 distinct CDR3 sequences listed, around 12% were seen once. In this sample, this clonotype turned up a few times. V shed 1 base and J shed 6 bases, with 13 bases lying between them. This CDR3 spans 14 amino acids. The V gene's germline CDR1 is SGHAT and CDR2 FQNNGV. This same sample was also part of a study on yellow fever vaccine responses in identical twins.

The sequenced material came from PBMCs. This chain connects TRBV11-2 to TRBJ2-7; D might be TRBD2 (6 bases). The receptor comes from a woman aged 18-29 years in good health. This chain's CDR3 is CASSLAIGTSEQYF. For the CDR3, the DNA is TGTGCCAGCAGCTTAGCTATAGGGACTTCCGAGCAGTACTTC.